The 28 T cell receptor beta chains given below trace back to one sample, sequenced in a study of cytomegalovirus exposure and HLA in healthy donors. PCR used 60 Vbeta primers and 13 Jbeta primers. Clones were read by immunoSEQ multiplex PCR, and TCRdb kept only the in-frame ones, dropping some. The repertoire includes roughly 100,000 clones, roughly 12% of them detected once, and roughly a sixth sits in the top ten. Material for sequencing was PBMCs. The receptors here all came from a man in his forties in good health and CMV-seropositive.

This clone has a handful of counts. The gene calls are TRBV9 and TRBJ1-5, with TRBD1 matching 7 bases. Germline CDR1 reads SGDLS; CDR2 reads YYNGEE. Trimming took 4 bases from V and 3 from J; bases not matched to a gene: 4. The CDR3 has 14 residues. In DNA form, the CDR3 reads TGTGCCAGCAGCAAGGGACAGATCAATCAGCCCCAGCATTTT. Translation: CASSKGQINQPQHF.

This clone was recorded a few times. The gene calls are TRBV7-8 and TRBJ1-3, with 9 bases lining up with TRBD1. Germline V lookup: CDR1 SGHVS, CDR2 FQNEAQ. After removal of 5 bases from V and 0 bases from J, the junction contained 2 bases not matched to a gene. The CDR3 extends over 15 amino acids. The CDR3: CASSRTGDSGNTIYF. As DNA, the CDR3 is TGTGCCAGCAGCCGGACAGGGGACTCTGGAAACACCATATATTTT.

This clone was seen a few times. The chain has TRBV2 and TRBJ1-1; no clear D. V was cut by 5 bases and J by 4 bases, with 5 bases left in between. The CDR3 is 11 residues long. CDR1 SNHLY and CDR2 FYNNEI come from the germline V gene. CDR3 sequence: CASSPLTEAFF. Written as DNA, the CDR3 is TGTGCCAGCAGTCCCCTCACTGAAGCTTTCTTT.

The chain has TRBV7-8 and TRBJ2-7; D gene ambiguous. V was cut by 1 base and J by 3 bases, with 10 bases left in between. Germline values: CDR1 SGHVS, CDR2 FQNEAQ. The CDR3 has 14 amino acids. The CDR3: CASSLGDTYYEQYF. DNA for the CDR3: TGTGCCAGCAGCTTAGGTGACACCTACTACGAGCAGTACTTC. Based on the CDR3 plus reference TRBV7-8 and TRBJ2-7, the full variable domain is GAGVSQSPRYKVAKRGQDVALRCDPISGHVSLFWYQQALGQGPEFLTYFQNEAQLDKSGLPSDRFFAERPEGSVSTLKIQRTQQEDSAVYLCASSLGDTYYEQYFGPGTRLTVT.

V and J are TRBV6-1 and TRBJ1-5; 7 positions match TRBD1. The germline CDR1 and CDR2 sequences are MNHNS and SASEGT. The CDR3 has 12 residues. V lost 10 bases and J lost 5; bases outside the gene matches: 5. The CDR3 spells CATDRDDQPQHF. The DNA of the CDR3 is TGTGCCACCGACAGGGATGATCAGCCCCAGCATTTT.

The chain employs TRBV10-3 and TRBJ2-7, with D possibly TRBD1 on 6 matching bases. This CDR3 has 15 amino acids. Germline lookup yields CDR1 ENHRY and CDR2 SYGVKD. Trimming took off 2 bases at V and 1 base at J, with 12 bases between the two ends. CDR3 coding DNA: TGTGCCATCAGTGAGACACAGAGGGGGTCCTACGAGCAGTACTTC. Translated: CAISETQRGSYEQYF.

The V call is TRBV19, the J call TRBJ1-2, with a possible D match to TRBD1 (6 bases). The V end was cut by 2 bases, the J end by 1 base, with 14 bases between. Germline loops: CDR1 LNHDA, CDR2 SQIVND (reference sequence). CDR3 size: 16 residues. In DNA, the CDR3 is TGTGCCAGTAGTATATTAGCAGGGGAAGGTAACTATGGCTACACCTTC. Protein: CASSILAGEGNYGYTF.

On this clone: In the same sample, other DNA sequences code for this CDR3. The gene calls are TRBV2 and TRBJ1-5; D remains ambiguous. The germline V and J ends were trimmed by 3 bases and 5 bases, with 8 bases remaining between them. Per germline, CDR1 SNHLY and CDR2 FYNNEI. The CDR3 length is 13 residues. The CDR3, as DNA: TGTGCCAGCAGTGATCTCCGAGATCAGCCCCAGCATTTT. Translation gives CASSDLRDQPQHF.

This clone was counted only a few times. This chain links TRBV15 with TRBJ2-1; D possibly corresponds to TRBD1 (5 bases). Germline CDR1 LNHNV, CDR2 YYDKDF (reference sequence). The CDR3 is 11 residues long. V lost 2 bases to trimming and J lost 10 bases, with 6 bases between them. CDR3 DNA sequence: TGTGCCACCAGCAGACAGGGAGAGCAGTTCTTC. Translated, it gives CATSRQGEQFF.

This clone showed up just a few times. V and J are TRBV6-5 and TRBJ1-1, with D unresolved. Per the germline V gene, CDR1 is MNHEY and CDR2 is SVGAGI. V shed 4 bases and J shed 0 bases, with 6 bases lying between them. CDR3 size: 13 residues. The CDR3 bases are TGTGCCAGCAGTTCAGGAATGAACACTGAAGCTTTCTTT. The encoded protein is CASSSGMNTEAFF.

This clone is a singleton in its sample. The V call is TRBV2, the J call TRBJ1-6, with D unclear. CDR1 and CDR2 (germline): SNHLY, FYNNEI. Trimming pared 6 bases from V and 8 bases from J, leaving 17 bases between. The CDR3 runs 15 residues. The CDR3, as DNA: TGTGCCAGCAGGGAACCACGGGGAGGTGATTCACCCCTCCACTTT. This codes for CASREPRGGDSPLHF.

This clone showed up just a few times. Within the sample, other DNA sequences also encode this same CDR3. CDR3 DNA: TGTGCCAGCGGGACAGCTAACACTGAAGCTTTCTTT. Protein sequence: CASGTANTEAFF. J is TRBJ1-1 and V is TRBV27; 7 bases agree with TRBD1. The CDR3 extends over 12 amino acids. Germline V lookup: CDR1 MNHEY, CDR2 SMNVEV (reference sequence). Trimming cost V 8 bases and J 2 bases; bases outside gene matches: 2.

This clone has just a few counts. The chain carries TRBV27 and TRBJ2-5; D might be TRBD2 (6 bases). The germline V gene has CDR1 MNHEY and CDR2 SMNVEV (reference sequence). V dropped 4 bases and J dropped 5 bases, with 11 bases sitting between them. This CDR3 comprises 13 residues. The CDR3 here is CASSSVEGETQYF. CDR3 nucleotides: TGTGCCAGCAGTTCTGTGGAGGGCGAGACCCAGTACTTC.

V and J are TRBV7-9 and TRBJ2-1; 8 nucleotides match TRBD2. The CDR3 consists of 15 residues. The V gene end was trimmed by 5 bases and the J gene end by 5 bases; junction bases not matched to a gene: 8. Looked up from germline, CDR1 is SEHNR and CDR2 is FQNEAQ (reference sequence). CDR3 bases: TGTGCCAGCAGCATCGCGGGACTAGTTAACAATGAGCAGTTCTTC. Residues: CASSIAGLVNNEQFF.

This clone was counted between two and nine times. The J gene is TRBJ1-4, the V gene TRBV29-1, with TRBD1 matching over 7 bases. The CDR3 sequence is 14 residues long. J was trimmed by 5 bases and V by 7 bases; bases with no gene match: 10. Germline values: CDR1 SQVTM, CDR2 ANQGSEA. CDR3: CSAYPGGGNEKLFF. For the CDR3, the DNA is TGCAGCGCCTACCCAGGGGGAGGAAATGAAAAACTGTTTTTT. Together with reference TRBV29-1 and TRBJ1-4, the CDR3 gives the full variable domain: SAVISQKPSRDICQRGTSLTIQCQVDSQVTMMFWYRQQPGQSLTLIATANQGSEATYESGFVIDKFPISRPNLTFSTLTVSNMSPEDSSIYLCSAYPGGGNEKLFFGSGTQLSVL.

This clone showed up just a few times. The chain is built from TRBV5-1 and TRBJ1-1; TRBD1 agrees at 9 bases. The CDR3 is 15 amino acids. Germline CDR1 and CDR2: SGHRS and YFSETQ. Unmatched junction bases numbered 8, after V lost 1 base and J lost 7 bases. The CDR3 coding sequence is TGCGCCAGCAGCTTGACAGGGGGCGTTGTCCTTGAAGCTTTCTTT. This sequence encodes CASSLTGGVVLEAFF.

This sequence joins TRBV19 and TRBJ2-7; 9 bases agree with TRBD2. Per the germline V gene, CDR1 is LNHDA and CDR2 is SQIVND (reference sequence). The CDR3 runs to 15 residues. V lost 6 bases and J lost 0; bases outside the gene matches: 6. The CDR3, as DNA: TGTGCCAGTAGAGAAAGCGGGAGGAGCTCCTACGAGCAGTACTTC. It is translated as CASRESGRSSYEQYF.

This sequence joins TRBV29-1 and TRBJ2-7; 7 bases fit TRBD1. V lost 7 bases to trimming and J lost 2 bases; unmatched junction nucleotides: 5. The CDR3 runs to 12 residues. From germline, CDR1 is SQVTM and CDR2 ANQGSEA. The CDR3 is CSAGQAAYEQYF. DNA of the CDR3: TGCAGCGCTGGACAGGCCGCCTACGAGCAGTACTTC.

The rearrangement links TRBV12-5 to TRBJ2-7; D possibly corresponds to TRBD2 (5 bases). Germline V CDR1 and CDR2: LGHNT, FRNRAP. This CDR3 contains 14 residues. The V end was cut by 7 bases, the J end by 5 bases, with 18 bases between. The chain's CDR3 is CASARWESADEQYF. The CDR3 region has the DNA TGTGCTAGTGCCCGATGGGAGTCGGCGGACGAGCAGTACTTC.

The chain couples TRBV28 to TRBJ2-7, with D possibly TRBD2 on 7 matching bases. The germline V and J ends were trimmed by 5 bases and 0 bases, with 17 bases remaining between them. CDR3 length equals 16 residues. Germline assignment: CDR1 MDHEN and CDR2 SYDVKM. CDR3 residues: CASSPSAAGASYEQYF. CDR3 sequence (DNA): TGTGCCAGCAGTCCCTCCGCGGCGGGGGCCTCCTACGAGCAGTACTTC.

This clone was counted only a few times. The rearrangement links TRBV19 to TRBJ1-2; no clear D gene. V was pared by 6 bases and J by 5 bases, with 13 bases between. This CDR3 is 13 amino acids long. CDR1 is LNHDA and CDR2 is SQIVND in the germline V gene (reference sequence). Here the CDR3 reads CASRALGAYGYTF. The CDR3 DNA follows: TGTGCCAGTAGAGCCCTCGGTGCGTATGGCTACACCTTC. The whole variable domain, remainder taken from reference TRBV19 and TRBJ1-2, is DGGITQSPKYLFRKEGQNVTLSCEQNLNHDAMYWYRQDPGQGLRLIYYSQIVNDFQKGDIAEGYSVSREKKESFPLTVTSAQKNPTAFYLCASRALGAYGYTFGSGTRLTVV.

The genes are TRBV2 and TRBJ2-3; 11 bases fit TRBD2. Germline CDR1 SNHLY, CDR2 FYNNEI. J gave up 1 base and V 7 bases, and 4 bases lay outside the gene matches. The CDR3 covers 15 residues. The CDR3 here is CASKLLAGGTDTQYF. CDR3 nucleotides: TGTGCCAGCAAACTACTAGCGGGGGGCACAGATACGCAGTATTTT.

V gene TRBV14 combines with J gene TRBJ2-1; TRBD2 aligns across 14 bases. After removal of 1 base from V and 7 bases from J, the junction contained 3 bases not matched to a gene. The CDR3 totals 16 residues. Germline assignment: CDR1 SGHDN and CDR2 FVKESK. The CDR3 sequence is CASSQVWTSGGNEQFF. CDR3 nucleotides: TGTGCCAGCAGCCAAGTATGGACTAGCGGGGGGAATGAGCAGTTCTTC.

This clone has a handful of counts. This chain links TRBV7-2 with TRBJ1-1; 8 nucleotides agree with TRBD1. With V trimmed by 3 bases and J by 0 bases, 9 bases remained unmatched. The CDR3 extends over 17 amino acids. CDR1 and CDR2 from the germline V gene are SGHTA and FQGNSA. The CDR3 loop is CASSFWTGYPMNTEAFF. CDR3 sequence (DNA): TGTGCCAGCAGCTTCTGGACAGGGTACCCTATGAACACTGAAGCTTTCTTT.

Only a few counts were recorded for this clone. The chain recombines TRBV10-3 with TRBJ2-7, with 7 bases identical to TRBD2. The J segment lost 4 bases and the V segment lost 5 bases, leaving 5 bases of the junction unmatched. Germline V lookup: CDR1 ENHRY, CDR2 SYGVKD. The CDR3 has 13 residues. The CDR3 DNA is TGTGCCATCAGTAGCGGGATCCCTTACGAGCAGTACTTC. Residues: CAISSGIPYEQYF.

The genes are TRBV30 and TRBJ2-2; 8 bases line up with TRBD2. The CDR3 is made up of 12 amino acids. CDR1 and CDR2 from the germline V gene are GTSNPN and SVGIG (reference sequence). The J segment lost 10 bases and the V segment lost 5 bases, leaving 6 bases of the junction unmatched. The CDR3 loop is CAWEGAGVELFF. The DNA for the CDR3 is TGTGCCTGGGAGGGAGCGGGGGTGGAGCTGTTTTTT.

There are a few counts of this clone. The genes are TRBV4-2 and TRBJ2-2; D perhaps matches TRBD1 (6 bases). Germline CDR1 and CDR2: LGHNA and YNFKEQ. V was trimmed by 0 bases and J by 6 bases, leaving 8 bases between them. The CDR3 is 14 amino acids. This chain's CDR3 is CASSQDEGAGELFF. The CDR3 DNA follows: TGTGCCAGCAGCCAAGATGAGGGGGCCGGGGAGCTGTTTTTT.

The CDR3 sequence: CASSSPGYNTEAFF. In DNA form, the CDR3 reads TGTGCCAGCAGTTCACCGGGGTATAACACTGAAGCTTTCTTT. This chain links TRBV2 with TRBJ1-1, with unresolved D. CDR1 is SNHLY and CDR2 is FYNNEI in the germline V gene. The CDR3 length is 14 residues. V lost 5 bases to trimming and J lost 2 bases, with 12 bases between them.